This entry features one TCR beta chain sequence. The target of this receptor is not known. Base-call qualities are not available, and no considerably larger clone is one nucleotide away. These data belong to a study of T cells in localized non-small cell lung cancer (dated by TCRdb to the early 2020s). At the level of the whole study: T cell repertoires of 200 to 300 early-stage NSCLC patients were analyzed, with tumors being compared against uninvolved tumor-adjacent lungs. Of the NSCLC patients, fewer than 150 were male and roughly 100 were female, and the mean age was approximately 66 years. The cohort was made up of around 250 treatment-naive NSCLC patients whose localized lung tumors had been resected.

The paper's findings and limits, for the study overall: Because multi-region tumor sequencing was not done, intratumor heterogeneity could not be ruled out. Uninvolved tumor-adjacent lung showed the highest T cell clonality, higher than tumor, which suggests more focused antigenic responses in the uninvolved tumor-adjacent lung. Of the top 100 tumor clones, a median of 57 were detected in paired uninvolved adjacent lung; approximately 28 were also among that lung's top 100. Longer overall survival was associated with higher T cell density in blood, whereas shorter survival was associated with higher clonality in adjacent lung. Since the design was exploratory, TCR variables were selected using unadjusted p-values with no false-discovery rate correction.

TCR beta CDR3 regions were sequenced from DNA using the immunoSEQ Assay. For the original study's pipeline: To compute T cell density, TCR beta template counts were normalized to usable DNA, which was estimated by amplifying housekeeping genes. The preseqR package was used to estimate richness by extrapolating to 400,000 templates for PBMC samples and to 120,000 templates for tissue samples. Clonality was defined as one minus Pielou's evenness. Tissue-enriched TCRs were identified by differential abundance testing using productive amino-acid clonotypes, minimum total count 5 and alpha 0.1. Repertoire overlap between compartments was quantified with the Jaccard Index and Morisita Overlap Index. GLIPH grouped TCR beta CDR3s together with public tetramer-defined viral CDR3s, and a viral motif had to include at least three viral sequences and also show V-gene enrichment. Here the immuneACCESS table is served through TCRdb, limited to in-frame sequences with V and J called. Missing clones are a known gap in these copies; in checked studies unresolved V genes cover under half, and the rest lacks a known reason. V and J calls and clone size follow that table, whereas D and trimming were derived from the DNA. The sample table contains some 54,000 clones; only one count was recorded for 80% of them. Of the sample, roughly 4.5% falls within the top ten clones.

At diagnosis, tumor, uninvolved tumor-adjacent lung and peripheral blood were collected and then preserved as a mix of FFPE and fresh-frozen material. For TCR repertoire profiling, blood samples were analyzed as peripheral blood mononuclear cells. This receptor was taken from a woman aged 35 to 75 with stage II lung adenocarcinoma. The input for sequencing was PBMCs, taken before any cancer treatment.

The CDR3 region reads CARGDREIPGELFF. The nucleotides are TGTGCCAGGGGTGACAGAGAGATTCCCGGGGAGCTGTTTTTT. The chain is made from TRBV7-9 and TRBJ2-2; TRBD1 could be the D gene, as 5 bases match. From its cysteine to its phenylalanine, the CDR3 spans 14 amino acids. Only the CDR3 part of the read is kept: 42 bases, read in frame from the first base. V sheds 9 bases and J sheds 6 bases, leaving 17 bases between their ends. In the germline V gene (reference sequence), CDR1 corresponds to SEHNR and CDR2 to FQNEAQ.